This T cell receptor beta chain originates from a study of molecular identifiers for immune sequencing clone quantification. Points from the study as a whole: In a background of approximately 1 million naive cells, spiked Jurkat TCR RNA from one cell was reportedly detectable.

Each library that profiled naive CD8 cells came from roughly 20,000 to 1,000,000 sorted cells with 10%, 30% or 50% RNA. This CDR3 has 14 amino acids. Looked up from germline, CDR1 is LGHNA and CDR2 is YSLEER. V trimming: 0 bases; J trimming: 7 bases; junction bases outside the gene matches: 3. Generation of bulk TCR libraries relied on previously described methods and listed TCR primers. TCRdb processed the PCR reads anew with MiXCR; each CDR3 protein has one entry. This sample carries fewer than 45,000 distinct CDR3 sequences, approximately 19% of them seen once, and the ten largest clones take under 1.3%. This clonotype was picked up many times. What it recognizes is unknown.

Sequenced: naive CD8+ T cells from blood, with Jurkat cell RNA spiked in. Subset specified: FACS-sorted CD8+CD4-CCR7+CD45RA+ naive T cells. The V and J genes are TRBV4-3 and TRBJ2-4; TRBD1 aligns across 7 bases. This receptor was obtained from a human donor in good health. Some libraries in this study had Jurkat cell RNA spiked in. CDR3 bases: TGCGCCAGCAGCCAAGAGACAGGGATGAACATTCAGTACTTC. Amino acids: CASSQETGMNIQYF.